These 11 T cell receptor beta chains were sequenced from one sample in a study of cytomegalovirus exposure and HLA in healthy donors. PCR involved 60 Vbeta and 13 Jbeta primers. Sequencing used immunoSEQ multiplex PCR; TCRdb keeps in-frame clones, though not all of them. The table includes around 190,000 clones, about 9% detected once. Sequenced: PBMCs. Every receptor here comes from a woman in her twenties or thirties in good health and CMV-seropositive.

V usage is TRBV13 and J usage is TRBJ2-1; no firm D call. In germline, CDR1 is PRHDT, CDR2 FYEKMQ (reference sequence). The CDR3 is 12 residues long. Trimming cost V 0 bases and J 8 bases, with 5 bases left between them. The DNA for the CDR3 is TGTGCCAGCAGCTTAGGCTTATATGAGCAGTTCTTC. Encoded protein: CASSLGLYEQFF.

This clone was observed a few times. V usage is TRBV4-1 and J usage is TRBJ2-3; the match to TRBD2 covers 9 bases. Germline CDR1 reads MGHRA; CDR2 reads YSYEKL. Unmatched junction bases numbered 5, after V lost 1 base and J lost 3 bases. The CDR3 length is 16 residues. The CDR3 region is CASSQVGSGRTDTQYF. The CDR3 nucleotides are TGCGCCAGCAGCCAAGTCGGTAGCGGGAGAACAGATACGCAGTATTTT.

The chain links TRBV10-3 to TRBJ2-1, with TRBD2 matching over 11 bases. The CDR3 loop spans 15 amino acids. The germline V gene encodes CDR1 ENHRY and CDR2 SYGVKD. Trimming took 4 bases from V and 9 from J; bases not matched to a gene: 8. CDR3 sequence (DNA): TGTGCCATCAGTGGAGATAGCGGGAGGGCCAGTGAGCAGTTCTTC. This codes for CAISGDSGRASEQFF.

The chain couples TRBV5-1 to TRBJ2-1; D is ambiguous. The CDR3 runs 15 residues. Germline-derived CDR1 and CDR2 are SGHRS and YFSETQ. Trimming removed 0 bases at V and 0 bases at J, with 7 bases between. CDR3 in DNA: TGCGCCAGCAGCTTGGAACAGCCCTCCTACAATGAGCAGTTCTTC. Translated: CASSLEQPSYNEQFF.

This clone was seen only a few times. This chain uses TRBV11-2 with TRBJ2-5; perhaps TRBD2 as D (5 bases). Germline V gene lookup returns CDR1 SGHAT and CDR2 FQNNGV. The CDR3 extends over 14 amino acids. Trimming shortened V by 1 base and J by 1 base, and 7 bases separated the two germline ends. The CDR3 spells CASSLVGIQETQYF. As DNA, the CDR3 is TGTGCCAGCAGCTTAGTCGGGATCCAAGAGACCCAGTACTTC.

In its sample, this clone was seen a few times. The chain links TRBV13 to TRBJ2-7, with TRBD1 identical over 7 bases. Trimming at V came to 5 bases and at J to 4 bases, leaving 11 bases not matched to a gene. Germline V gives CDR1 PRHDT, CDR2 FYEKMQ (reference sequence). The CDR3 is 15 amino acids. CDR3 amino acids: CASSRRQGLNYEQYF. Here the CDR3 DNA reads TGTGCCAGCAGCCGCCGACAGGGTTTAAATTACGAGCAGTACTTC.

The chain is built from TRBV4-1 and TRBJ2-7; D not resolved. Trimming removed 4 bases from V and 7 bases from J, with 14 bases in between. CDR1 is MGHRA, CDR2 YSYEKL, per germline. The CDR3 spans 13 residues. CDR3 residues: CASSRAQPGEQYF. CDR3 coding DNA: TGCGCCAGCAGCCGGGCCCAGCCCGGAGAGCAGTACTTC.

In this sample, this clone turned up a few times. V is TRBV6-5 and J is TRBJ1-1; D may be TRBD1 (5 bases). This CDR3 has 15 amino acids. The ends were cut back, 9 bases at V and 1 base at J, with 18 bases in the middle. Germline V CDR1 and CDR2: MNHEY, SVGAGI. The CDR3 loop reads CASAPLIRGNTEAFF. DNA for the CDR3: TGTGCCAGTGCCCCTTTGATAAGGGGGAACACTGAAGCTTTCTTT.

The chain is built from TRBV2 and TRBJ2-7; maybe TRBD1 (6 bases). V lost 6 bases, J lost 3 bases, and 15 bases lay in between. The length of the CDR3 is 14 residues. Germline V gene sequence: CDR1 SNHLY, CDR2 FYNNEI. CDR3 coding DNA: TGTGCCAGCAGACCGACAGGTGATGGCTACGAGCAGTACTTC. This codes for CASRPTGDGYEQYF.

This chain links TRBV9 with TRBJ1-1; the D gene is possibly TRBD1 (6 bases). V was pared by 4 bases and J by 1 base, with 14 bases between. CDR3 length: 15 amino acids. In germline, CDR1 is SGDLS, CDR2 YYNGEE. The DNA of the CDR3 is TGTGCCAGCAGCCCCAACAGGGTATCGAACACTGAAGCTTTCTTT. Protein: CASSPNRVSNTEAFF.

This clone was counted a few times. The chain has TRBV9 and TRBJ2-1; TRBD2 is a possible D gene (5 bases). Trimming left V 0 bases short and J 7 bases short, with 11 bases between. The CDR3 is 14 amino acids. Germline V gene sequence: CDR1 SGDLS, CDR2 YYNGEE. The CDR3 nucleotides are TGTGCCAGCAGCGTAGCGGCGGGTGGAAATGAGCAGTTCTTC. Translated: CASSVAAGGNEQFF.